This T cell receptor beta chain was captured in a study of T cells in Graves' hyperthyroidism and ophthalmopathy. Germline V gives CDR1 SGHTA, CDR2 FQGNSA. This CDR3 comprises 18 residues. V was clipped by 5 bases and J by 0 bases, with 17 bases between them. About this clonotype itself: What it recognizes is unknown.

Whole-study findings and limits: Most clonotypes expanded in the thyroid (above 0.001) were also present in blood.

TCR beta CDR3 regions were amplified from RNA transcripts. First-round RT-PCR with HTBI primers amplified the TCR CDR3 region. Using its own MiXCR run on the multiplex PCR reads, TCRdb lists one record per CDR3 protein. Counted here are roughly 380,000 distinct CDR3 sequences, approximately 13% occurring once; the ten biggest clones make up around 21%. Extraction of PBMCs used roughly 9.6 ml of fresh peripheral blood. Source material: blood. The chain uses TRBV7-2 and TRBJ1-6; perhaps TRBD1 as D (5 bases). The receptor comes from a young man with Graves' hyperthyroidism that later progressed to Graves' ophthalmopathy. DNA of the CDR3: TGTGCCAGCAGCCCCGCGATGTCAGGGAGCTCCTATAATTCACCCCTCCACTTT. This translates into CASSPAMSGSSYNSPLHF.